Below are 20 T cell receptor beta chains sequenced from a single sample in a study of blood T cell repertoires in COVID-19. Produced via immunoSEQ multiplex PCR; TCRdb's table is partial and in-frame only. The table has some 180,000 clones, roughly 85% seen once. What was sequenced was peripheral blood. The receptors derive from a man between 60 and 75 years old with active or convalescent COVID-19.

This clone is a singleton in its sample. The chain has TRBV20-1 and TRBJ2-1; D gene uncertain. The V end lost 0 bases, the J end lost 13 bases, and 10 bases lay between the germline ends. The CDR3 spans 11 residues. Germline V gives CDR1 DFQATT, CDR2 SNEGSKA (reference sequence). The CDR3 DNA reads as TGCAGTGCTAGAGATCCCCCGCTACAGTTCTTC. This translates into CSARDPPLQFF.

The CDR3 protein is CASSSEGTSTDTQYF. The CDR3 region has the DNA TGTGCCAGCAGCTCCGAGGGGACTAGCACAGATACGCAGTATTTT. This chain uses TRBV9 with TRBJ2-3; D is perhaps TRBD2 (6 bases). Germline values: CDR1 SGDLS, CDR2 YYNGEE. This CDR3 is built from 15 residues. V dropped 4 bases and J dropped 0 bases, with 12 bases sitting between them.

In this sample, this clone turned up a few times. The chain couples TRBV7-2 to TRBJ1-3, with 7 bases lining up with TRBD1. Germline CDR1 reads SGHTA; CDR2 reads FQGNSA. J lost 0 bases, V lost 1 base, and 3 bases had no gene match. The CDR3 loop spans 16 amino acids. The CDR3 region is CASSLGQGSSGNTIYF. The CDR3 DNA reads TGTGCCAGCAGCTTAGGACAGGGTAGCTCTGGAAACACCATATATTTT.

The chain couples TRBV6-5 to TRBJ2-7; 12 nucleotides match TRBD1. Germline CDR1 reads MNHEY; CDR2 reads SVGAGI. The CDR3 is 15 residues long. Germline trimming cut 1 base from V and 7 bases from J; bases unmatched to any gene: 5. CDR3 DNA sequence: TGTGCCAGCAGTTACTTGGGACAGGGGGCAGGTGAGCAGTACTTC. It yields the protein CASSYLGQGAGEQYF.

The chain uses TRBV7-8 and TRBJ1-5, with D tentatively TRBD1 (5 bases). The CDR3 runs 16 residues. The V and J ends lost 2 bases and 1 base respectively, with 12 bases between them. Germline CDR1 SGHVS, CDR2 FQNEAQ. The CDR3 bases are TGTGCCAGCAGCTTACAGGGAAAGTTGAGCAATCAGCCCCAGCATTTT. Protein sequence: CASSLQGKLSNQPQHF.

The chain couples TRBV10-2 to TRBJ1-5, with D maybe TRBD1 (6 bases). CDR1 and CDR2 (germline): WSHSY, SAAADI. V shed 6 bases and J shed 0 bases, with 18 bases lying between them. CDR3 size: 17 residues. The CDR3 sequence: CASSPGQWAYSNQPQHF. The DNA for the CDR3 is TGCGCCAGCAGCCCGGGACAATGGGCATATAGCAATCAGCCCCAGCATTTT.

V and J are TRBV5-1 and TRBJ1-2; 9 nucleotides match TRBD1. V shed 3 bases, J shed 4 bases, and the junction held 7 bases outside the gene matches. This CDR3 has 15 amino acids. Germline V gene lookup returns CDR1 SGHRS and CDR2 YFSETQ. In nucleotides, the CDR3 is TGCGCCAGCAGCTCCACAGGGGGCGTCAGCTATGGCTACACCTTC. Translating gives CASSSTGGVSYGYTF.

The rearrangement uses TRBV10-3 and TRBJ1-2; D remains ambiguous. There are 11 residues in the CDR3. Germline CDR1 and CDR2: ENHRY and SYGVKD. Trimming took off 4 bases at V and 8 bases at J, with 8 bases between the two ends. CDR3: CAISASDGYTF. The CDR3 DNA reads TGTGCCATCAGTGCCAGCGACGGCTACACCTTC.

This clone showed up just a few times. The chain links TRBV10-3 to TRBJ1-2, with D uncertain. Germline values: CDR1 ENHRY, CDR2 SYGVKD. V shed 7 bases and J shed 1 base, with 10 bases lying between them. This CDR3 is 13 amino acids long. The CDR3 bases are TGTGCCATCAAATTGGAGGGTAACTATGGCTACACCTTC. Encoded protein: CAIKLEGNYGYTF.

V is TRBV11-2 and J is TRBJ1-4, with a possible D match to TRBD1 (5 bases). V was pared by 5 bases and J by 3 bases, with 16 bases between. CDR1 and CDR2 from the germline V gene are SGHAT and FQNNGV. The CDR3 length is 16 residues. CDR3 DNA: TGTGCCAGCAGCGGCCGGGGGAGGGCCTCTAATGAAAAACTGTTTTTT. Its protein is CASSGRGRASNEKLFF.

This chain joins TRBV7-3 and TRBJ2-3; 13 nucleotides match TRBD2. From germline, CDR1 is SGHTA and CDR2 FQGTGA. V trimming: 1 base; J trimming: 0 bases; junction bases outside the gene matches: 16. CDR3 length: 22 residues. CDR3 DNA: TGTGCCAGCAGCTTAATCCCGCTTTTTAGACTAGCGGGGGGCCCTAGCACAGATACGCAGTATTTT. Its protein product is CASSLIPLFRLAGGPSTDTQYF.

Concerning this clone: The sample holds other DNA sequences that translate to the same CDR3. The chain links TRBV2 to TRBJ2-5; a possible D gene is TRBD2 (7 bases). This CDR3 region has 13 residues. Per germline, CDR1 SNHLY and CDR2 FYNNEI. V was cut by 6 bases and J by 4 bases, with 12 bases left in between. CDR3 sequence: CASREGGRETQYF. CDR3 nucleotide sequence: TGTGCCAGCAGGGAGGGGGGGCGAGAGACCCAGTACTTC.

The rearrangement links TRBV12-5 to TRBJ1-1; 10 bases align to TRBD1. CDR1 is LGHNT and CDR2 is FRNRAP in the germline V gene. V shed 5 bases, J shed 4 bases, and the junction held 7 bases outside the gene matches. This CDR3 contains 15 residues. The CDR3 DNA reads TGTGCTAGTGGTCAAGGGGACAGGGGAAGCACTGAAGCTTTCTTT. Translation gives CASGQGDRGSTEAFF.

This rearrangement joins TRBV5-1 to TRBJ2-5, with TRBD1 identical over 9 bases. CDR3 size: 14 residues. The trim removed 4 bases at V and 5 bases at J, leaving 6 bases unmatched. CDR1 and CDR2 from the germline V gene are SGHRS and YFSETQ. CDR3 coding DNA: TGCGCCAGCAGCGCAACAGGGGGCTGGGAGACCCAGTACTTC. It yields the protein CASSATGGWETQYF. The full variable domain, rest sourced from reference TRBV5-1 and TRBJ2-5, is KAGVTQTPRYLIKTRGQQVTLSCSPISGHRSVSWYQQTPGQGLQFLFEYFSETQRNKGNFPGRFSGRQFSNSRSEMNVSTLELGDSALYLCASSATGGWETQYFGPGTRLLVL.

The genes are TRBV5-1 and TRBJ1-4, with a tentative D call TRBD1 (5 bases). The ends were cut back, 2 bases at V and 0 bases at J, with 11 bases in the middle. This CDR3 spans 16 amino acids. CDR1 and CDR2 (germline): SGHRS, YFSETQ. CDR3 DNA: TGCGCCAGCAGCTTTGGAGACAGAGCAACTAATGAAAAACTGTTTTTT. It encodes CASSFGDRATNEKLFF. The entire variable domain, with the rest obtained from reference TRBV5-1 and TRBJ1-4, is as follows: KAGVTQTPRYLIKTRGQQVTLSCSPISGHRSVSWYQQTPGQGLQFLFEYFSETQRNKGNFPGRFSGRQFSNSRSEMNVSTLELGDSALYLCASSFGDRATNEKLFFGSGTQLSVL.

The chain joins TRBV5-4 to TRBJ1-2, with a possible D match to TRBD1 (5 bases). Germline CDR1 reads SGHNT; CDR2 reads YYREEE (reference sequence). The CDR3 spans 14 residues. V was shortened by 0 bases and J by 2 bases, with 8 bases between the two germline ends. The CDR3: CASSLVQENYGYTF. DNA of the CDR3: TGTGCCAGCAGCTTGGTACAGGAAAACTATGGCTACACCTTC.

The chain is built from TRBV10-3 and TRBJ1-5, with 7 bases fitting TRBD1. CDR3 length: 14 residues. CDR1 and CDR2 from the germline V gene are ENHRY and SYGVKD. V shed 4 bases and J 4 bases; nucleotides not matched to a gene: 4. Written as DNA, the CDR3 is TGTGCCATCAGTGCGGGACAGTTAAATCAGCCCCAGCATTTT. Protein sequence: CAISAGQLNQPQHF.

The chain couples TRBV6-5 to TRBJ2-2; 7 bases agree with TRBD2. Germline V gene data show CDR1 as MNHEY and CDR2 as SVGAGI. After removal of 6 bases from V and 7 bases from J, the junction contained 8 bases not matched to a gene. The CDR3 has 14 residues. CDR3 protein: CASSPTSVIGELFF. The CDR3 nucleotides read TGTGCCAGCAGCCCCACTAGCGTCATCGGGGAGCTGTTTTTT.

The V call is TRBV7-3, the J call TRBJ2-1; D may be TRBD1 (5 bases). CDR3 length: 12 amino acids. Per germline, CDR1 SGHTA and CDR2 FQGTGA. Trimming left V 4 bases short and J 9 bases short, with 10 bases between. In DNA form, the CDR3 reads TGTGCCAGCAGCTCGACAGCTGGTGAGCAGTTCTTC. This gives the protein CASSSTAGEQFF.

The chain couples TRBV10-3 to TRBJ2-5; TRBD1 matches 7 bases. CDR1 is ENHRY, CDR2 SYGVKD, per germline. With V trimmed by 2 bases and J by 4 bases, 4 bases remained unmatched. There are 14 residues in the CDR3. CDR3 nucleotide sequence: TGTGCCATCAGTGAGGACAGGGAGCTAGAGACCCAGTACTTC. It encodes CAISEDRELETQYF.